A selection of T cell receptor beta chains follows, all from one sample in a study of PD-1 blockade in classical Hodgkin lymphoma. Measured with immunoSEQ multiplex PCR; TCRdb has only the in-frame clones, and not every one. The table includes some 86,000 clones, 90% detected once. This material consisted of peripheral blood mononuclear cells (PBMCs), taken before the fourth cycle of nivolumab. These receptors all come from a human donor with classical Hodgkin lymphoma. The conserved cysteine and the conserved F or W are not part of the CDR3 here. A D gene is named only where the DNA matches it firmly.

TRBV30	TRBJ1-2	.	AWSECPGKFCGYT
TRBV4-2	TRBJ1-4	TRBD1	ASSFRGQGRSNEKLF
TRBV6-5	TRBJ2-5	.	ASSYAVGGPQETQY
TRBV5-1	TRBJ2-3	.	ASSLWGANTDTQY
TRBV2	TRBJ1-2	TRBD1	ASSESRTGGQGYT
TRBV19	TRBJ1-1	.	ASSGGAYTEAF
TRBV28	TRBJ2-2	TRBD2	ASSLALAGTTNTGELF
TRBV30	TRBJ1-5	TRBD1	AWSVVQGVQPQH
TRBV6-6	TRBJ1-2	.	ASSKDGTPNYGYT
TRBV4-3	TRBJ2-1	TRBD2	ASSPGLAGMWGVEGGNEQF
TRBV6-5	TRBJ1-6	.	ASSSRVGSPLH
TRBV5-1	TRBJ2-1	.	ASSLEGVTLHEQF
TRBV7-6	TRBJ1-6	.	ASSLGGTFSSPLH
TRBV6-5	TRBJ2-1	.	ASSYLGQGPPEQF
TRBV7-9	TRBJ1-4	.	ATRNRDNPNEKLF
TRBV30	TRBJ1-2	TRBD1	AWSVFDREYYGYT
TRBV30	TRBJ2-2	.	AWSVRGWGTGELF
TRBV23-1	TRBJ2-7	.	ASSQRLRDTLYEQY
TRBV10-3	TRBJ2-3	TRBD1	AISHPGQGADTQY
TRBV7-2	TRBJ1-2	TRBD1	ASSGQTGGTYGYT
TRBV6-6	TRBJ2-5	.	ATGVQETQY
TRBV5-1	TRBJ1-6	.	ASSLVAENSPLH
TRBV6-5	TRBJ1-5	.	ASSPGYDQPQH
TRBV4-2	TRBJ2-7	.	TSSQSDGDYEQY
TRBV11-2	TRBJ2-7	.	ASSLRDSAYEQY
TRBV7-9	TRBJ2-7	.	ASSPLVGPNEQY
TRBV29-1	TRBJ2-7	TRBD2	SVRRGLRNEQY
TRBV28	TRBJ1-1	.	ASSLGAQAF